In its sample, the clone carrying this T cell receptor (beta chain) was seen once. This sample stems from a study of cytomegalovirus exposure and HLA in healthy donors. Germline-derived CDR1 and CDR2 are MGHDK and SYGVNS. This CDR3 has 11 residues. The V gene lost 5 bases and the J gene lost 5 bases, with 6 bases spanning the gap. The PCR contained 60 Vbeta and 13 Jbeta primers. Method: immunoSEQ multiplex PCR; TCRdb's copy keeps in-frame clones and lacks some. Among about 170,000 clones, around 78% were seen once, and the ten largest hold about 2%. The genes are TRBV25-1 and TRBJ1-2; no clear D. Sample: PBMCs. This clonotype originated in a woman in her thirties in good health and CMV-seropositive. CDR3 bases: TGTGCCAGCAGTTACGGGTATGGCTACACCTTC. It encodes CASSYGYGYTF.